What follows describes a single T cell receptor (beta chain). Its antigen is still unknown. One base away there is no much larger clone; base qualities are not given. Other nucleotide sequences from this sample produce the same CDR3. This specimen belongs to a study of shared clonotypes between healthy human individuals (dated by TCRdb to 2019 to 2021). Describing the broader study: The cohort comprised two women and a few men aged 18 to 49 years. To estimate repertoire size and how much clonotype sharing occurs between individuals, the study deeply sequenced the blood TCR repertoires of five healthy adults. Different laboratories and diverse techniques were used to prepare libraries and sequence TCR repertoires, to increase sequencing depth and limit assay-specific biases. Per donor, leukapheresis produced somewhere between about 0.9 and 9 billion PBMCs. For each donor, CD4 naive and CD4 memory were each given three plates, CD8 naive was given two plates, and CD8 memory was given one plate. The study at large found these results: Compared with non-shared clonotypes, clonotypes shared by all four sorted-subset donors had higher generation probabilities. Pairwise subsampling indicated that sequencing depth was expected to affect the degree of clonotype sharing among donors. Across four donors, around 5% of naive CD4, around 3.3% of naive CD8, around 2.5% of memory CD4, and roughly 0.4% of memory CD8 clonotypes were shared. Estimated clonotype richness was generally larger for naive than for memory subsets. Because the study included a small number of donors, the genetic and exposure-history diversity represented was limited. Sampling was restricted to blood, and TCR repertoires in tissue are likely to differ from TCR repertoires in blood. Rarefaction of sorted-subset datasets indicated incomplete sequencing despite the large sequencing depth.

Using the deep immunoSEQ assay, TCR CDR3 regions were amplified from genomic DNA by multiplex PCR. For each cell subset, the extracted genomic DNA was distributed evenly across all wells of several immunoSEQ 96-well plates, and each plate served as one replicate. Each replicate PCR for sorted subsets received about 200 ng genomic DNA, equal to about 29,000 T cell genomes. The purified libraries were quantified using a Qubit 3.0 fluorometer, sized with a Bioanalyzer 2100, and then quantified again using the KAPA Library Quantification kit. A separate single-read 150-cycle Illumina NextSeq 550 flow cell was used to sequence each immunoSEQ 96-well plate. The published analysis was carried out like this. Because the immunoSEQ output included only junctional sequences and no quality scores, the filtering could not be the same as the filtering used for full-length reads. Sequences were annotated with PyIR, a Python wrapper for IgBLAST v1.9, and V/J genes and CDR3 were assigned using IMGT germline references. Reads with weak V/J assignments (E-value above 1e-6), missing CDR3, stop codons, out-of-frame junctions, or ambiguous translated residues were removed. V3J clonotypes were defined as sequences sharing the same inferred V gene, J gene, and CDR3 amino acid sequence. To compute the percentage overlap between repertoires, the number of shared unique clonotypes was divided by the size of the smaller repertoire. RTK rarefaction, the Chao1 estimator, and Recon v2.1 estimates of unobserved clonotypes were used to assess repertoire richness. OLGA was used to compute generation probabilities for all TCRbeta clonotypes that the gDNA method yielded from a few donors. The immuneACCESS repertoire file appears here via TCRdb, limited to in-frame rearrangements. These files lack a portion of the clones; in checked studies, under half of the deficit traces to unresolved V genes, and the cause of the others is not known. The V and J calls and clone size are taken from that table; D and trimming were inferred from the DNA. This sample is represented by 1.5 million to 2.5 million clones; approximately 94% of them were singletons. In total, the top ten clones hold more than 0.95% of the sample.

CD8 naive samples were obtained by positive selection for CCR7 among CD45RO-negative cells, yielding a CD45RA+CCR7+ population from which TemRA cells were excluded. The donors were healthy, HIV-negative adults with no recently reported acute infections or vaccinations. All donors were Caucasian adults living in Nashville, Tennessee, USA. Blood was collected by leukapheresis, and PBMCs were isolated by Ficoll-Histopaque density gradient centrifugation and then cryopreserved in liquid nitrogen vapor phase. Analytical flow cytometry was used to check the purity and quantity of each magnetically sorted T cell population. Each sorted fraction had its genomic DNA isolated and then quantified by UV absorbance on a Nanodrop 2000c. The clonotype was recovered from a young man in good health. The sample consisted of naive CD8+ T cells sorted from blood. The meaning of the sample's cell subset or site label: CD45RA+CCR7+.

The CDR3 reads CASSLGTGGLETQYF. The DNA is as follows: TGCGCCAGCAGCCTCGGGACAGGGGGCCTTGAGACCCAGTACTTC. The chain employs TRBV5-1 and TRBJ2-5; the junction holds 12 bases that match TRBD1. The CDR3 goes from the cysteine to the phenylalanine over 15 residues. Only the CDR3 region is kept as DNA, spanning 45 bases read in frame from base 1. The germline V gene gives CDR1 as SGHRS and CDR2 as YFSETQ. The V end gives up 4 bases and the J end 5 bases, leaving 6 bases in the junction not matched to a gene. Here the CDR3 is joined to the reference TRBV5-1 and TRBJ2-5 genes, and the full variable domain is: KAGVTQTPRYLIKTRGQQVTLSCSPISGHRSVSWYQQTPGQGLQFLFEYFSETQRNKGNFPGRFSGRQFSNSRSEMNVSTLELGDSALYLCASSLGTGGLETQYFGPGTRLLVL.